This T cell receptor beta chain was documented in a study of OX40 agonist ivuxolimab in advanced cancers. For the study at large: Patients took ivuxolimab, an agonistic anti-OX40 (CD134) antibody. Under the entry rules, prior anti-PD-1, anti-PD-L1 or anti-CTLA-4 therapy was allowed, and roughly 43% had some. Of mixed ages from about 20 to 80 and averaging about 65 years, the group was approximately 80% male. Findings of the study overall: Circulating CD4+ and CD8+ T cells showed clonal expansion by week 6 at 0.1 to 3.0 mg/kg.

On this clone itself: The antigen is not known.

The V segment lost 4 bases and the J segment 7 bases; nucleotides outside the gene matches: 20. In germline, CDR1 is LGHNA, CDR2 YNFKEQ. This CDR3 has 19 amino acids. Generated by immunoSEQ multiplex PCR, the TCRdb table keeps only in-frame clones and is missing some. Counted here are 90,000 to 95,000 clones, 87% occurring once; the ten biggest clones make up roughly 4.5%. This TCR was sampled from an adult with an advanced solid tumor such as melanoma, head and neck, liver or kidney cancer. V is TRBV4-2 and J is TRBJ1-4, with 8 bases lining up with TRBD1. Here the sequenced sample was CD4+ or CD8+ T cells sorted from blood, taken in a trial of the OX40 agonist ivuxolimab. Written as DNA, the CDR3 is TGTGCCAGCAGCCCTACTTGGACAGGGCAAGCCTCGTCTGGTGAAAAACTGTTTTTT. Its protein is CASSPTWTGQASSGEKLFF.